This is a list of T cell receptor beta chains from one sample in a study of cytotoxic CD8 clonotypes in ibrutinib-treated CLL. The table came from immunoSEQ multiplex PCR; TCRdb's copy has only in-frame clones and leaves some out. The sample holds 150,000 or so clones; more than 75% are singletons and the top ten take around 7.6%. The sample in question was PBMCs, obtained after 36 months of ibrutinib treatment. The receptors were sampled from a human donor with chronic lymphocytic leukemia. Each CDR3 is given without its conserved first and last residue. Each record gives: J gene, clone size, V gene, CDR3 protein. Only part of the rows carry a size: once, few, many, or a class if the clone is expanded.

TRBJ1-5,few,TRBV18,ASSPPTGEPQH
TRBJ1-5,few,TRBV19,ASRGYGHQPQH
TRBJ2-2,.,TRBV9,ASSVLAGPGELF
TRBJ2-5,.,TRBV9,ASSVWDKETQY
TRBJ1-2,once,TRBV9,ASTAAGTGTGYT
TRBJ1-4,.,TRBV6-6,ASSYSLEGGEKLF
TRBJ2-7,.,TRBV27,ASKPTGAVHEQY
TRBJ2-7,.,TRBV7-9,ASSLAAKPPLAGDYEQY
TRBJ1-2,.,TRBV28,ASSSYGYT
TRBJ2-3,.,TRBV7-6,ASSLGADTQY
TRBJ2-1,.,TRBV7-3,ASSPGGGYNEQF
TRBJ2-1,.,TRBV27,ASSLSPSPRVDEQF
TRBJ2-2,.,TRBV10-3,AISESLDAGELF
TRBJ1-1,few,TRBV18,ASSPRGDMNTEAF
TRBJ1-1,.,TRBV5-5,ASSQGTVATEAF
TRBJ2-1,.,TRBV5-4,ASSLPGEEQF
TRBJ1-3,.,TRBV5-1,ASSLLGVKSGNTIY
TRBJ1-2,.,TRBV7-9,ASSPLNYGYT
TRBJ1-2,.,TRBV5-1,ASSLGPQENYGYT
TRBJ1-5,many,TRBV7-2,ASSLGGARNQPQH
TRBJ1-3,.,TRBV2,ASRRLRDTANTIY
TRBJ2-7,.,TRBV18,ASSPGSSYEQY
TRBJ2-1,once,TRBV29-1,SVRTSGGAYNEQF
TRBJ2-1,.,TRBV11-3,ASSYYNEQF
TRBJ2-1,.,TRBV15,ATSRDRANEQF
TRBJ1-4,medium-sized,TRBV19,ASSAEANEKLF
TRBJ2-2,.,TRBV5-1,ASSLGVLRGSNTGELF
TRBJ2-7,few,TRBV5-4,ASSLFASYEQY
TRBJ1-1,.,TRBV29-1,SALTQAGWTEAF
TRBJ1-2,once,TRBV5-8,ASSGMTGAYGYT
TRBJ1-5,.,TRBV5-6,ASSLNNQPQH
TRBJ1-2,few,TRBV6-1,ASSLGQSINYGYT
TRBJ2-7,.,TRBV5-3,ARSLWTGYYEQY
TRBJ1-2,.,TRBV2,ASSPPQGPSGGYT
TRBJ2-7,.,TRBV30,AAPAGGKNYEQY
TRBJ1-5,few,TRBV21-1,ARAIRGFRNQPQH
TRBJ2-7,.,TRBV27,ASRVGGAYEQY
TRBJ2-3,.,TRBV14,ASSQFSGGTDTQY
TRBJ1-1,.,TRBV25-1,ASSELGGQNTEAF
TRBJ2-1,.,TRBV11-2,ASSFAGNEQF
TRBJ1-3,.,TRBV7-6,ASSLEAGGRNTIY